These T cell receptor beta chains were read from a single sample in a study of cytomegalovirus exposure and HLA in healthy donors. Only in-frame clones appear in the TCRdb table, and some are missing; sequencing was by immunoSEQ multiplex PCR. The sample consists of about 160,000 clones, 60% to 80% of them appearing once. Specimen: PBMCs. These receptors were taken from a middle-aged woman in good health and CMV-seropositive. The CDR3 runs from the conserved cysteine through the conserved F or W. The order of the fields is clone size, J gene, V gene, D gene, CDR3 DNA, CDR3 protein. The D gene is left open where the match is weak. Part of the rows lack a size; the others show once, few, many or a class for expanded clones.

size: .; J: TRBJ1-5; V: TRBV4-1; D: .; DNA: TGCGCCAGCAGCCAAGATCCTACAGGGCTCAATCAGCCCCAGCATTTT; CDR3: CASSQDPTGLNQPQHF
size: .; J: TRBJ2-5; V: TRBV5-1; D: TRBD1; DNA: TGCGCCAGCAGCCGTCGGACAGGCCAAGAGACCCAGTACTTC; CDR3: CASSRRTGQETQYF
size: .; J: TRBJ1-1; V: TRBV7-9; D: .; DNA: TGTGCCAGCAGCCCACAGGGTGGAGGAACGAACACTGAAGCTTTCTTT; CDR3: CASSPQGGGTNTEAFF
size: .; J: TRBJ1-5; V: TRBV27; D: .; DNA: TGTGCCAGCAGTCCCGAGGGGGTAGCTCAGCCCCAGCATTTT; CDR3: CASSPEGVAQPQHF
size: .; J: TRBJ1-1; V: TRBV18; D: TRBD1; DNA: TGTGCCAGCTCACGACCGGACAGGGGGGATACTGAAGCTTTCTTT; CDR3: CASSRPDRGDTEAFF
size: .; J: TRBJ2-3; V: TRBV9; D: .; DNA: TGTGCCAGCAGCGTGGGCGCTAGCACAGATACGCAGTATTTT; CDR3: CASSVGASTDTQYF
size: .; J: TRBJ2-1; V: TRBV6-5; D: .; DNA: TGTGCCAGCAGTTACGAGGCGGGGAGAGGAAATGAGCAGTTCTTC; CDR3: CASSYEAGRGNEQFF
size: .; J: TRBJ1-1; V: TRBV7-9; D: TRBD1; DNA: TGTGCCAGCAGCCGGGACAGCTTGAACACTGAAGCTTTCTTT; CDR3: CASSRDSLNTEAFF
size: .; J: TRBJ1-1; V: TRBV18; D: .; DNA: TGTGCCAGCTCACCACCGCCGGGGAACACTGAAGCTTTCTTT; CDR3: CASSPPPGNTEAFF
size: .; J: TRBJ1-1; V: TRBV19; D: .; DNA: TGTGCCAGTAAACTAGGGATCATGAACACTGAAGCTTTCTTT; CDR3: CASKLGIMNTEAFF
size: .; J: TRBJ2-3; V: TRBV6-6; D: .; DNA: TGTGCCAGCAGTTACCCTCCTGGGCGCGCAGATACGCAGTATTTT; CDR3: CASSYPPGRADTQYF
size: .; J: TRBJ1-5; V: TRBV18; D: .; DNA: TGTGCCAGCTCCCCAGCGGGATCCCGCACCGGGCCCCAGCATTTT; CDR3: CASSPAGSRTGPQHF
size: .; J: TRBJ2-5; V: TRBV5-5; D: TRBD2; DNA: TGTGCCAGCAGCTTGGGGCTAGCGGGGGGGCAAGAGACCCAGTACTTC; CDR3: CASSLGLAGGQETQYF
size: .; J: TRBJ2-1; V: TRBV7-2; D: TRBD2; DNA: TGTGCCAGCAGCTTGCAAAGACTAGCGTTCAATGAGCAGTTCTTC; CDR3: CASSLQRLAFNEQFF
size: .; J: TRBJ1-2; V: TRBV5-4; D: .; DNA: TGTGCCAGCAGCTTGTGGGGACTGGACTATGGCTACACCTTC; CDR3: CASSLWGLDYGYTF
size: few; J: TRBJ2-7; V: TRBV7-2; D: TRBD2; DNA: TGTGCCAGCAGCTTATCGTTAGCGGGAGTGTACGGCGAGCAGTACTTC; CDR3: CASSLSLAGVYGEQYF
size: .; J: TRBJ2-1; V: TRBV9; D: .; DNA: TGTGCCAGCAGCGCCCGACTAGATAGTACTTCCTACAATGAGCAGTTCTTC; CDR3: CASSARLDSTSYNEQFF
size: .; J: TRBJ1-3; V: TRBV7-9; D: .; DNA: TGTGCCACCGAGGGGGACTCTGGAAACACCATATATTTT; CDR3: CATEGDSGNTIYF
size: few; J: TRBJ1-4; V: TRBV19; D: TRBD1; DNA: TGTGCCAGTAGTACCCCAAACCAGGGGGCGCGTGAAAAACTGTTTTTT; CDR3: CASSTPNQGAREKLFF
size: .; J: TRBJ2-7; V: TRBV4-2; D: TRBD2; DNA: TGTGCCAGCAGCTACGGAAGCGGGAGGCCCTCCTACGAGCAGTACTTC; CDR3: CASSYGSGRPSYEQYF